This T cell receptor (beta chain) was sequenced for a study of T cells after yellow fever vaccination. Study in general: SMART-Seq v4 Ultra Low Input prepared the low-cell-number fractions.

J was trimmed by 2 bases and V by 10 bases; bases with no gene match: 14. Germline loops: CDR1 MRHNA, CDR2 SNTAGT. CDR3 length equals 18 residues. Template switching with 5'RACE generated the TCR cDNA and added a universal primer site and UMIs. TCRdb re-called the 5' RACE reads with MiXCR, one entry per CDR3 protein. The table shows around 600,000 distinct CDR3 sequences, with around an eighth occurring only once. General study results and limits: Within FACS-sorted repertoires, abundant clonotypes contaminating from the bulk population could be present. The secondary T-cell response peaked on day 5, not day 15, but was weaker.

With regard to this clonotype: What it binds is not known.

The V call is TRBV6-4, the J call TRBJ2-1, with TRBD2 identical over 13 bases. This clonotype was obtained from a man aged 30 to 45 who received the YFV17D yellow fever vaccine. Sequenced material: PBMCs, taken on the day of the yellow fever booster vaccination. In nucleotides, the CDR3 is TGTGCCACCTGTGGTGTGGGACTAGCGGGAAGACCCTACAATGAGCAGTTCTTC. The encoded protein is CATCGVGLAGRPYNEQFF.